This TCR beta chain originates from a study of T cell responses to AZD1222 COVID-19 vaccine. Clones were sequenced by immunoSEQ multiplex PCR, and TCRdb holds only the in-frame ones, with some missing. This table holds about 130,000 clones, roughly 90% found once. The V gene end was trimmed by 2 bases and the J gene end by 5 bases; junction bases not matched to a gene: 4. This CDR3 is built from 15 residues. Germline-derived CDR1 and CDR2 are SGHAT and FQNNGV. The chain joins TRBV11-2 to TRBJ2-7, with 12 bases identical to TRBD2. The clonotype comes from an adult who received the AZD1222 COVID-19 vaccine. Sequencing was performed on peripheral blood, taken 28 days after the second AZD1222 dose. CDR3 coding DNA: TGTGCCAGCAGCTTATCCTGGACTAGCGGGAACGAGCAGTACTTC. This encodes CASSLSWTSGNEQYF.